The clone carrying this T cell receptor (beta chain) was detected a few times. Its antigen is still unknown. PCR employed 60 Vbeta and 13 Jbeta primers. Method: immunoSEQ multiplex PCR; TCRdb's copy keeps in-frame clones and lacks some. The sample includes some 150,000 clones, 8.9% of them seen just once. These data are taken from a study of cytomegalovirus exposure and HLA in healthy donors. Study-level results: In vitro work confirmed that three CMV-associated chains recognize CMV antigens.

Unrecorded immune exposures were likely, despite nominal health at sampling. The germline V gene encodes CDR1 SGHRS and CDR2 YFSETQ. This CDR3 contains 12 residues. Trimming pared 1 base from V and 10 bases from J, leaving 9 bases between. The sequence came from a woman aged 40 to 50 in good health and CMV-seropositive. The chain combines TRBV5-1 with TRBJ2-1; possibly TRBD2 for D (5 bases). Material for sequencing was PBMCs. The CDR3 DNA follows: TGCGCCAGCAGCTTGAGAGGGCCAGAGCAGTTCTTC. Translating gives CASSLRGPEQFF.